This passage covers 15 T cell receptor beta chains from one sample sequenced in a study of T cell clonotyping in hematopoietic cell transplantation (dated by TCRdb to the early 2020s). Taken with the paper, the label for time point translates to: recipient sample about 28 days before transplant, after cytoreduction. Libraries were prepared through the immunoSEQ multiplex PCR assay. TCRdb re-hosts the immuneACCESS table, in-frame sequences only. Its copies lack some clones; in the studies checked, an unresolved V gene accounts for under half of them, and the cause for the rest is not known. The sample has about 45,000 clones on record, roughly four fifths of them singletons. Together, the top ten hold over 4% of the sample. The source material was peripheral blood mononuclear cells, sampled before stem cell transplant. Source of these receptors: a man in his sixties with myelodysplastic syndrome. Some clones in this sample may be carry-over from other donors' samples.

CDR3 DNA sequence: TGCGCCAGCAGCCGGTCCACAGCGACTGGAAACACCATATATTTT. Amino acid sequence: CASSRSTATGNTIYF. The V gene is TRBV4-1, the J gene TRBJ1-3, with unresolved D. The length of the CDR3 is 15 residues. The ends were cut back, 4 bases at V and 2 bases at J, with 12 bases in the middle. CDR1 and CDR2 (germline): MGHRA, YSYEKL.

The rearrangement uses TRBV7-2 and TRBJ1-3; D gene unclear. CDR3 size: 15 residues. The germline gives CDR1 SGHTA, CDR2 FQGNSA. Trimming stripped 2 bases from V and 4 bases from J, with 12 bases between. Written as DNA, the CDR3 is TGTGCCAGCAGCTTAAGCCCGGCGGGGGGAAACACCATATATTTT. Its translation is CASSLSPAGGNTIYF.

The chain couples TRBV6-5 to TRBJ2-1; either TRBD1 or TRBD2 may supply D (5 bases each). CDR1 and CDR2 (germline): MNHEY, SVGAGI. V was trimmed by 6 bases and J by 11 bases, leaving 20 bases between them. This CDR3 spans 14 amino acids. This CDR3 is CASRLSTGTEKQFF. CDR3 in DNA: TGTGCCAGCAGACTCTCCACCGGGACGGAAAAGCAGTTCTTC.

J is TRBJ2-1 and V is TRBV30; D ambiguous. The CDR3 has 15 residues. Per germline, CDR1 GTSNPN and CDR2 SVGIG (reference sequence). V shed 3 bases and J shed 0 bases, with 12 bases lying between them. The CDR3 region is CAWSLPEISYNEQFF. In DNA form, the CDR3 reads TGTGCCTGGAGCTTGCCAGAGATCTCCTACAATGAGCAGTTCTTC.

The chain uses TRBV29-1 and TRBJ2-2; 7 nucleotides match TRBD1. V was clipped by 8 bases and J by 1 base; unmatched bases: 7. This CDR3 has 14 amino acids. Germline assignment: CDR1 SQVTM and CDR2 ANQGSEA. CDR3 amino acids: CSHRGPGNTGELFF. CDR3 sequence (DNA): TGCAGCCACAGGGGCCCCGGGAACACCGGGGAGCTGTTTTTT.

The chain recombines TRBV30 with TRBJ2-7; 8 nucleotides agree with TRBD1. There are 16 residues in the CDR3. The V gene's germline CDR1 is GTSNPN and CDR2 SVGIG (reference sequence). V trimming: 2 bases; J trimming: 1 base; junction bases outside the gene matches: 10. CDR3 sequence reads: CAWSLLDRGLSYEQYF. CDR3 DNA: TGTGCCTGGAGTCTCCTAGACAGGGGCCTATCCTACGAGCAGTACTTC.

The rearrangement links TRBV11-3 to TRBJ2-3; tentative D call: TRBD2 (6 bases). With 3 bases removed from V and 0 bases from J, the gap between germline ends came to 7 bases. Germline CDR1 is SGHNT and CDR2 is YENEEA. The CDR3 covers 14 residues. DNA for the CDR3: TGTGCCAGCAGCTTGGGGGGTAGCACAGATACGCAGTATTTT. Its translation: CASSLGGSTDTQYF.

The chain has TRBV4-3 and TRBJ2-7; D perhaps matches TRBD2 (7 bases). The V gene lost 0 bases and the J gene lost 6 bases, with 15 bases spanning the gap. Per the germline V gene, CDR1 is LGHNA and CDR2 is YSLEER. The CDR3 totals 15 residues. The CDR3 reads CASSQEHYRGAEQYF. For the CDR3, the DNA is TGCGCCAGCAGCCAAGAGCACTACCGGGGGGCCGAGCAGTACTTC.

This chain joins TRBV11-1 and TRBJ1-6; maybe TRBD1 (5 bases). This CDR3 has 18 amino acids. Germline V lookup: CDR1 SGHAT, CDR2 FQDESV (reference sequence). V dropped 5 bases and J dropped 4 bases, with 21 bases sitting between them. The CDR3 loop is CASSTRAGGAIYNSPLHF. Written as DNA, the CDR3 is TGTGCCAGCAGCACCCGGGCCGGAGGGGCAATTTATAATTCACCCCTCCACTTT.

The chain carries TRBV25-1 and TRBJ1-6; 7 bases agree with TRBD1. V shed 6 bases, J shed 5 bases, and the junction held 7 bases outside the gene matches. CDR3 length equals 15 residues. Germline CDR1 is MGHDK and CDR2 is SYGVNS. This CDR3 is CASSPTGANNSPLHF. DNA for the CDR3: TGTGCCAGCAGCCCCACAGGGGCCAATAATTCACCCCTCCACTTT.

The rearrangement joins TRBV5-6 to TRBJ2-3; D call uncertain. Trimming took off 4 bases at V and 3 bases at J, with 15 bases between the two ends. Germline values: CDR1 SGHDT, CDR2 YYEEEE. The CDR3 consists of 15 residues. DNA of the CDR3: TGTGCCAGCAGCCTGCTGCCGCCTACTACAGATACGCAGTATTTT. Translation: CASSLLPPTTDTQYF. Full variable domain (rest looked up from reference TRBV5-6 and TRBJ2-3): DAGVTQSPTHLIKTRGQQVTLRCSPKSGHDTVSWYQQALGQGPQFIFQYYEEEERQRGNFPDRFSGHQFPNYSSELNVNALLLGDSALYLCASSLLPPTTDTQYFGPGTRLTVL.

The rearrangement links TRBV27 to TRBJ1-6; D unresolved. The CDR3 extends over 14 amino acids. V lost 6 bases and J lost 8, with 14 bases in between. The germline CDR1 and CDR2 sequences are MNHEY and SMNVEV (reference sequence). CDR3: CASSVVDPYSPLHF. In DNA, the CDR3 is TGTGCCAGCAGCGTGGTTGATCCCTATTCACCCCTCCACTTT.

The rearrangement joins TRBV9 to TRBJ2-6; D gene uncertain. V dropped 4 bases and J dropped 0 bases, with 8 bases sitting between them. Germline loops: CDR1 SGDLS, CDR2 YYNGEE. The CDR3 is 15 amino acids. CDR3 residues: CASSTQSSGANVLTF. The DNA of the CDR3 is TGTGCCAGCAGCACCCAAAGCTCTGGGGCCAACGTCCTGACTTTC.

This chain connects TRBV11-3 to TRBJ2-3; D perhaps matches TRBD2 (6 bases). V lost 5 bases to trimming and J lost 2 bases, with 17 bases between them. This CDR3 spans 16 amino acids. CDR1 and CDR2 from the germline V gene are SGHNT and YENEEA. This CDR3 reads CASSLGLGGDTDTQYF. The CDR3 DNA reads TGTGCCAGCAGCCTCGGACTGGGGGGAGACACAGATACGCAGTATTTT.

The V call is TRBV30, the J call TRBJ1-2, with D possibly being TRBD1 (5 bases). V was trimmed by 0 bases and J by 3 bases, leaving 11 bases between them. The length of the CDR3 is 14 residues. Germline lookup yields CDR1 GTSNPN and CDR2 SVGIG (reference sequence). The CDR3: CAWSVGRADYGYTF. The CDR3 DNA sequence: TGTGCCTGGAGTGTTGGCAGGGCGGACTATGGCTACACCTTC.